This T cell receptor beta chain was retrieved from a study of cytomegalovirus exposure and HLA in healthy donors. Losses at the gene ends were 1 base for V and 5 bases for J; bases not matched to a gene: 2. CDR3 size: 16 residues. Germline CDR1 and CDR2: SGHTA and FQGTGA. Findings and caveats of the study: A later analysis revealed that TCR association rates differed between HLA loci, peaking at DRB1 and bottoming out at HLA-C.

The PCR had 60 Vbeta and 13 Jbeta primers. Clones were sequenced by immunoSEQ multiplex PCR, and TCRdb holds only the in-frame ones, with some missing. The sample records 90,000 to 120,000 clones, 81% being singletons. Notes on this clone: As yet, its antigen is unknown.

The origin of this receptor is a young man in good health and CMV-seronegative. The rearrangement links TRBV7-3 to TRBJ2-3, with 14 bases fitting TRBD2. Material for sequencing was PBMCs. The CDR3 loop is CASSLRLAGGEDTQYF. The CDR3 bases are TGTGCCAGCAGCTTAAGACTAGCGGGGGGGGAAGATACGCAGTATTTT.